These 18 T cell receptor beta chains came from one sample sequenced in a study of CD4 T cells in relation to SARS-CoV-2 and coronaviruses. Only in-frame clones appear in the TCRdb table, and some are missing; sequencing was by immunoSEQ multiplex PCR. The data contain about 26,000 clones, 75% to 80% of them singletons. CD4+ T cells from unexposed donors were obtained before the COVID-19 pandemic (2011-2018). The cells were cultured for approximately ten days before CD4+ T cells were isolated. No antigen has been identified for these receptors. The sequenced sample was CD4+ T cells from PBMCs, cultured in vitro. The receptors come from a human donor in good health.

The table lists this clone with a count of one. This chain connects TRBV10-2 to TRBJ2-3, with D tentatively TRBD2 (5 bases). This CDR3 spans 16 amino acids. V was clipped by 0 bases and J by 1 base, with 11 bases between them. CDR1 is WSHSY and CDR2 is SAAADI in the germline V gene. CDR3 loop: CASSESRASRTDTQYF. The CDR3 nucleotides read TGCGCCAGCAGTGAGTCGAGGGCTAGTCGCACAGATACGCAGTATTTT.

The CDR3 DNA reads TGTGCCAGTAGTACGGAAGAGACCCAGTACTTC. Amino acids: CASSTEETQYF. V gene TRBV19 combines with J gene TRBJ2-5; the D is unclear. This CDR3 has 11 residues. Germline loops: CDR1 LNHDA, CDR2 SQIVND (reference sequence). Trimming removed 4 bases at V and 3 bases at J, with 3 bases between.

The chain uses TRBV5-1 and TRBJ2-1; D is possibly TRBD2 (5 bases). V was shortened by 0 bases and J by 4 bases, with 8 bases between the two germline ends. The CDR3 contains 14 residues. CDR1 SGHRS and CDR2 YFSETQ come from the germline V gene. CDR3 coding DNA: TGCGCCAGCAGCTTGGCCAGAGGGTACAATGAGCAGTTCTTC. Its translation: CASSLARGYNEQFF.

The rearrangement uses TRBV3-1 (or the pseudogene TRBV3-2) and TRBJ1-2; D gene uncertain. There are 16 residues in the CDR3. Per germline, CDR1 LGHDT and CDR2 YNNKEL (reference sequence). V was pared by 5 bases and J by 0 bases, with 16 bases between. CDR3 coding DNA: TGTGCCAGCAGCACCGCCAGGCGAACGGCTAACTATGGCTACACCTTC. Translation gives CASSTARRTANYGYTF.

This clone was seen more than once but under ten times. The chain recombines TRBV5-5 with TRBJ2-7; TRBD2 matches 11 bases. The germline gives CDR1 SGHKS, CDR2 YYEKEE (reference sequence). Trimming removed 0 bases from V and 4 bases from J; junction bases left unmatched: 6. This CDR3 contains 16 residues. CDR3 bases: TGTGCCAGCAGCTTGGCCTCTTCTAGCGGGGGGTACGAGCAGTACTTC. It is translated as CASSLASSSGGYEQYF. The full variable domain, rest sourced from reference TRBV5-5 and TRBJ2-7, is DAGVTQSPTHLIKTRGQQVTLRCSPISGHKSVSWYQQVLGQGPQFIFQYYEKEERGRGNFPDRFSARQFPNYSSELNVNALLLGDSALYLCASSLASSSGGYEQYFGPGTRLTVT.

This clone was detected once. The DNA for the CDR3 is TGTGCCAGTAAGGAGAGCTCCTATAATTCACCCCTCCACTTT. Amino acid sequence: CASKESSYNSPLHF. The chain joins TRBV19 to TRBJ1-6; D unresolved. This CDR3 has 14 residues. Looked up from germline, CDR1 is LNHDA and CDR2 is SQIVND (reference sequence). The V and J ends lost 7 bases and 0 bases respectively, with 7 bases between them.

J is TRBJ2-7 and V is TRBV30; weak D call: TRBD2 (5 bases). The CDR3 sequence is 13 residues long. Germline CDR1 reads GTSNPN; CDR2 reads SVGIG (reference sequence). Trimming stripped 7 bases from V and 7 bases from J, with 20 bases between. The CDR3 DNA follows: TGTGCCTTCTTATACACTACCTCGGGGGAGCAGTACTTC. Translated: CAFLYTTSGEQYF. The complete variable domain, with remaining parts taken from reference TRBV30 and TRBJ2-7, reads SQTIHQWPATLVQPVGSPLSLECTVEGTSNPNLYWYRQAAGRGLQLLFYSVGIGQISSEVPQNLSASRPQDRQFILSSKKLLLSDSGFYLCAFLYTTSGEQYFGPGTRLTVT.

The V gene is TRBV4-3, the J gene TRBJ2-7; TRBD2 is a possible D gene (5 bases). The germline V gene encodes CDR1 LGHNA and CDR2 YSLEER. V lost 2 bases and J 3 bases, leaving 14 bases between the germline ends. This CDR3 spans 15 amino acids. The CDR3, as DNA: TGCGCCAGCAGCCAATATCAACGGGGTCACTACGAGCAGTACTTC. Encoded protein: CASSQYQRGHYEQYF.

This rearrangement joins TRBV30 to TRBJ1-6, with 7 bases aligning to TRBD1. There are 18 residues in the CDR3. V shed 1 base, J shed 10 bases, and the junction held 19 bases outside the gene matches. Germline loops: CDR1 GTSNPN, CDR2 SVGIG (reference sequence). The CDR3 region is CAWSELPLRIGGGSPLHF. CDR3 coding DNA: TGTGCCTGGAGTGAGCTCCCCCTCCGGATAGGGGGCGGATCACCCCTCCACTTT.

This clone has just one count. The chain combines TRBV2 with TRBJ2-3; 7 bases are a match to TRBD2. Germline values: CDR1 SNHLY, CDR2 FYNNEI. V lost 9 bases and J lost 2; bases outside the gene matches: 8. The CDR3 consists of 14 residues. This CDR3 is CARTGTTNTDTQYF. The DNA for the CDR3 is TGTGCCAGAACCGGGACTACCAACACAGATACGCAGTATTTT.

This chain's CDR3 is CASSYGRGGQPQHF. The CDR3 DNA reads as TGTGCCAGCAGTTACGGCAGGGGAGGTCAGCCCCAGCATTTT. The chain recombines TRBV6-5 with TRBJ1-5, with a weak D call TRBD1 (6 bases). CDR3 size: 14 residues. CDR1 and CDR2 from the germline V gene are MNHEY and SVGAGI. V lost 2 bases, J lost 6 bases, and 11 bases lay in between.

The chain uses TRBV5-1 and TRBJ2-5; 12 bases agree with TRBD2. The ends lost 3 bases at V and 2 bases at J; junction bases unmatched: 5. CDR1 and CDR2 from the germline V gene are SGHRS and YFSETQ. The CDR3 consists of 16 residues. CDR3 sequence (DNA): TGCGCCAGCAGCTCCGGACTAGCGGGAAGACAAGAGACCCAGTACTTC. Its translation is CASSSGLAGRQETQYF. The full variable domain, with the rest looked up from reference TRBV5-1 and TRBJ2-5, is KAGVTQTPRYLIKTRGQQVTLSCSPISGHRSVSWYQQTPGQGLQFLFEYFSETQRNKGNFPGRFSGRQFSNSRSEMNVSTLELGDSALYLCASSSGLAGRQETQYFGPGTRLLVL.

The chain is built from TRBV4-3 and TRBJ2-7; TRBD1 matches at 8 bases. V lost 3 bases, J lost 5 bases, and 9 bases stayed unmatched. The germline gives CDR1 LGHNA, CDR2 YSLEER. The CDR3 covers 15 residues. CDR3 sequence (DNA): TGCGCCAGCAGCCATCTCGGACAGGGTATAGACGAGCAGTACTTC. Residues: CASSHLGQGIDEQYF.

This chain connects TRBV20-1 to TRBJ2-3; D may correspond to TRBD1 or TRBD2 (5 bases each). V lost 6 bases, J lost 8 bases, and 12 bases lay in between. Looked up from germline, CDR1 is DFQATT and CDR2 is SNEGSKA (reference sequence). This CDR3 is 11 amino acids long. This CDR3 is CSAITGTTQYF. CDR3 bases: TGCAGTGCCATTACCGGGACTACGCAGTATTTT.

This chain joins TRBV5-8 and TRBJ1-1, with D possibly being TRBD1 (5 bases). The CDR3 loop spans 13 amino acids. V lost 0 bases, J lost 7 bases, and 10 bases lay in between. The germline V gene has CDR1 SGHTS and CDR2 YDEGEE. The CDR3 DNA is TGTGCCAGCAGCTTGGGGGGGGGATTTGAAGCTTTCTTT. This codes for CASSLGGGFEAFF.

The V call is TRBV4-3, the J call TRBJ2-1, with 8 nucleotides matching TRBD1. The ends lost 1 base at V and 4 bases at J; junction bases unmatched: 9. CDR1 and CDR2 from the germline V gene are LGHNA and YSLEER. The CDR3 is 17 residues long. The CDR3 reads CASSQVGRGRGYNEQFF. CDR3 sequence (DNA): TGCGCCAGCAGCCAAGTCGGCAGGGGGCGAGGGTACAATGAGCAGTTCTTC.

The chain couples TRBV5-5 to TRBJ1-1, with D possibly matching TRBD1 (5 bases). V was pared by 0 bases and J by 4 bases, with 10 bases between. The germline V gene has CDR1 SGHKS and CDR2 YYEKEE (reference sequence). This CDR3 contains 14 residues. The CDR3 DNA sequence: TGTGCCAGCAGCTTGGCAGGGACGGGCACTGAAGCTTTCTTT. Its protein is CASSLAGTGTEAFF.

Here the CDR3 reads CASSLWSVYEQYF. The CDR3 coding sequence is TGTGCCAGCAGCTTGTGGAGCGTCTACGAGCAGTACTTC. The chain has TRBV5-6 and TRBJ2-7; D gene unclear. The CDR3 is 13 amino acids. Germline values: CDR1 SGHDT, CDR2 YYEEEE. Trimming removed 1 base at V and 3 bases at J, with 8 bases between.